This TCR beta chain was identified during a study of blood T cell dynamics during melanoma immunotherapy. Study overall: First-line therapy was either pembrolizumab or nivolumab with ipilimumab for metastatic melanoma.

Time point reported: week 3, after first cycle of checkpoint inhibitor. Samples come from before therapy and from week 3 after the first blockade cycle. Worth noting for this clone: Its matching antigen is unknown.

Study-level results: It remained unknown if the driving T cell clones were melanoma-specific.

Germline CDR1 is KGHSH and CDR2 is LQKENI. This CDR3 has 13 residues. Trimming left V 2 bases short and J 6 bases short, with 11 bases between. Clones were sequenced by immunoSEQ multiplex PCR, and TCRdb holds only the in-frame ones, with some missing. The table includes approximately 17,000 clones, approximately 90% detected once. The sample in question was blood, obtained from a patient treated with checkpoint blockade. This receptor was taken from a human donor with melanoma. The chain has TRBV18 and TRBJ2-7, with D perhaps TRBD1 (6 bases). The CDR3 loop is CASSPGGVGEQYF. In DNA form, the CDR3 reads TGTGCCAGCTCACCAGGGGGCGTAGGCGAGCAGTACTTC. The whole variable domain, filled in from reference TRBV18 and TRBJ2-7, reads NAGVMQNPRHLVRRRGQEARLRCSPMKGHSHVYWYRQLPEEGLKFMVYLQKENIIDESGMPKERFSAEFPKEGPSILRIQQVVRGDSAAYFCASSPGGVGEQYFGPGTRLTVT.